Following are 3 T cell receptor beta chains from one sample sequenced in a study of OX40 agonist ivuxolimab in advanced cancers. Profiling relied on immunoSEQ multiplex PCR, and the TCRdb table lists in-frame clones only, not all of them. The data show around 62,000 clones, roughly 80% seen once. The sequenced sample was CD4+ or CD8+ T cells sorted from blood, obtained in a trial of the OX40 agonist ivuxolimab. The receptor source for this set is an adult with an advanced solid tumor such as melanoma, head and neck, liver or kidney cancer.

This clone was seen a handful of times. One end of the junction fails to match germline, which may point to a read error. The rearrangement links TRBV19 to TRBJ1-1, with 9 bases matching TRBD1. The CDR3 consists of 11 residues. The germline gives CDR1 LNHDA, CDR2 SQIVND (reference sequence). CDR3 sequence (DNA): TGTGCCAGTAGATCCCGGGACAGGGCGTCGTTT. This codes for CASRSRDRASF. Full variable domain (outside the CDR3, taken from reference TRBV19 and TRBJ1-1): DGGITQSPKYLFRKEGQNVTLSCEQNLNHDAMYWYRQDPGQGLRLIYYSQIVNDFQKGDIAEGYSVSREKKESFPLTVTSAQKNPTAFYLCASRSRDRASFGQGTRLTVV.

This clone has just one count. The chain recombines TRBV15 with TRBJ2-7; tentative D call: TRBD1 (6 bases). Germline-derived CDR1 and CDR2 are LNHNV and YYDKDF (reference sequence). The V end lost 4 bases, the J end lost 2 bases, and 12 bases lay between the germline ends. This CDR3 contains 14 residues. This chain's CDR3 is CATSTGTRPYEQYF. CDR3 nucleotides: TGTGCCACCAGCACCGGGACACGACCCTACGAGCAGTACTTC. Full variable domain (outside the CDR3, taken from reference TRBV15 and TRBJ2-7): DAMVIQNPRYQVTQFGKPVTLSCSQTLNHNVMYWYQQKSSQAPKLLFHYYDKDFNNEADTPDNFQSRRPNTSFCFLDIRSPGLGDTAMYLCATSTGTRPYEQYFGPGTRLTVT.

The genes are TRBV18 and TRBJ2-3; possible D gene TRBD2, 5 bases. Germline V lookup: CDR1 KGHSH, CDR2 LQKENI. V was clipped by 6 bases and J by 8 bases, with 15 bases between them. This CDR3 has 13 amino acids. CDR3 in amino acids: CASSREPAGTQYF. Written as DNA, the CDR3 is TGTGCCAGCTCGCGAGAACCCGCGGGTACGCAGTATTTT.